Shown below are 5 T cell receptor beta chains from a single sample sequenced in a study of CD8+CD57+ T cells in acquired aplastic anemia (dated by TCRdb to 2016 to 2018). Sequencing was carried out with an Illumina HiSeq 2000. TCR beta VDJ combination and CDR3 sequence profiling used genomic DNA as the template. TCRdb reprocessed the public reads (quality trimming at Q25 with fastp, clone calling with MiXCR) and kept in-frame beta chains. Rows merge per CDR3 protein into single entries with the most common DNA and genes. Counted in this sample were about 180,000 distinct CDR3 sequences; about 44% of them appeared once. Approximately 12% of the sample belongs to the ten largest clones. The patients picked for sequencing were ones in whom flow cytometry had shown an expansion of CD8+CD57+ cells. Sequencing input: sorted CD4+, CD8+, or CD8+CD57+ T cells (not recorded which) from PBMCs. These receptors came from a human donor with aplastic anemia.

This clonotype was seen more than once but under ten times. The chain carries TRBV20-1 and TRBJ1-5; 7 bases are shared with TRBD1. Germline CDR1 and CDR2: DFQATT and SNEGSKA (reference sequence). V lost 6 bases, J lost 4 bases, and 6 bases stayed unmatched. CDR3 length: 13 residues. The CDR3 loop reads CSASTGPNQPQHF. The DNA of the CDR3 is TGCAGTGCCTCGACAGGGCCAAATCAGCCCCAGCATTTT.

This clonotype occurred many times. The chain joins TRBV19 to TRBJ2-7, with D perhaps matching TRBD1 (6 bases). The germline gives CDR1 LNHDA, CDR2 SQIVND (reference sequence). CDR3 length equals 14 residues. V was cut by 5 bases and J by 0 bases, with 11 bases left in between. Here the CDR3 reads CASSLQDSSYEQYF. CDR3 nucleotides: TGTGCCAGTAGTCTTCAGGACAGCTCCTACGAGCAGTACTTC.

A word on this clonotype: This may be a read error: a much more frequent sequence differs by one nucleotide. The genes are TRBV14 and TRBJ1-2; the D is unclear. Germline V gives CDR1 SGHDN, CDR2 FVKESK. Trimming shortened V by 3 bases and J by 12 bases, and 23 bases separated the two germline ends. There are 15 residues in the CDR3. Written as DNA, the CDR3 is TGTGCCAGCAGCCATGATATGGGCAGGCCGAAGTTCGACACCTTC. Its translation: CASSHDMGRPKFDTF. The variable domain in full, with the rest retrieved from reference TRBV14 and TRBJ1-2, is EAGVTQFPSHSVIEKGQTVTLRCDPISGHDNLYWYRRVMGKEIKFLLHFVKESKQDESGMPNNRFLAERTGGTYSTLKVQPAELEDSGVYFCASSHDMGRPKFDTFGSGTRLTVV.

Here the CDR3 DNA reads TGTGCCATCAGCTCAAGGGGTACGCAGTATTTT. Its translation: CAISSRGTQYF. The rearrangement uses TRBV10-3 and TRBJ2-3, with D maybe TRBD1 (5 bases). V dropped 6 bases and J dropped 8 bases, with 9 bases sitting between them. This CDR3 is 11 amino acids long. Germline loops: CDR1 ENHRY, CDR2 SYGVKD.

This clonotype was found once. This may come from a read error, since a much larger clone is one base off. This chain links TRBV6-1 with TRBJ1-1; 11 bases line up with TRBD1. Germline values: CDR1 MNHNS, CDR2 SASEGT. CDR3 length: 15 residues. V lost 8 bases and J lost 5; bases outside the gene matches: 10. The CDR3 reads CASRHPGTGGTEAFF. The CDR3 DNA follows: TGTGCCAGCCGTCATCCCGGGACAGGGGGGACTGAAGCTTTCTTT.